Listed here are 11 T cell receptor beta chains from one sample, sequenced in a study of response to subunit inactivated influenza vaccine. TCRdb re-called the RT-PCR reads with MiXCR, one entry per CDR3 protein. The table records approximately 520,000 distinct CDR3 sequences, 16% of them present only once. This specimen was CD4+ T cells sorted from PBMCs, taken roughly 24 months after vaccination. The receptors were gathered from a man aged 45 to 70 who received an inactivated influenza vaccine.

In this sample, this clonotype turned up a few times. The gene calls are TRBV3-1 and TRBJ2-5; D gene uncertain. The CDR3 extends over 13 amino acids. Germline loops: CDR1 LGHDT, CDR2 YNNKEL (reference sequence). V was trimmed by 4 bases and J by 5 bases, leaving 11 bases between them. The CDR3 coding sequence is TGTGCCAGCAGCCGTTCAGGCGGTGAGACCCAGTACTTC. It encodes CASSRSGGETQYF.

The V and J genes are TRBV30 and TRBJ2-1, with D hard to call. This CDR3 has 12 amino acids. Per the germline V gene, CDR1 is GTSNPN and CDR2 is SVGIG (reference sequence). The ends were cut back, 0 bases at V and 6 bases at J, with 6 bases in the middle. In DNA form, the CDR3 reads TGTGCCTGGAGTGTAATAAGCAATGAGCAGTTCTTC. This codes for CAWSVISNEQFF.

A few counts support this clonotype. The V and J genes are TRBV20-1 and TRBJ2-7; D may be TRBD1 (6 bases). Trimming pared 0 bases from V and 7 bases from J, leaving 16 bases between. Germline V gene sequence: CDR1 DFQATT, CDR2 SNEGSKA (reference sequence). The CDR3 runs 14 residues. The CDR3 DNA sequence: TGCAGTGCTAGAGATTGGCAGGGGAAAGGGGAGCAGTACTTC. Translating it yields CSARDWQGKGEQYF.

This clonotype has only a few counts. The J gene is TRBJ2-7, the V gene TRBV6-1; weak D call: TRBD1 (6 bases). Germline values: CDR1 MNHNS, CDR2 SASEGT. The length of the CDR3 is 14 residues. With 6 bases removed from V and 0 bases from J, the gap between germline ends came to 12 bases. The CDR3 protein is CASRKDSSSYEQYF. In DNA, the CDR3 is TGTGCCAGCAGGAAGGACAGCAGCTCCTACGAGCAGTACTTC.

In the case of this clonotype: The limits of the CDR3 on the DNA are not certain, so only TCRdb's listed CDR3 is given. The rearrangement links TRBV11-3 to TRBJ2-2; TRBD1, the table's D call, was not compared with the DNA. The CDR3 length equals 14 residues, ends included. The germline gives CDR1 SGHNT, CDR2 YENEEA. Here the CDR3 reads CASSSGVTGELFFF.

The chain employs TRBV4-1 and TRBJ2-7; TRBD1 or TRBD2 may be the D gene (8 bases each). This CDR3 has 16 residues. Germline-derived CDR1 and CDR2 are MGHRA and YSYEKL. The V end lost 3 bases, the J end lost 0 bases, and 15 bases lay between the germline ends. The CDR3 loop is CASSHRTGTSSYEQYF. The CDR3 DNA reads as TGCGCCAGCAGCCACAGGACAGGGACTAGCTCCTACGAGCAGTACTTC.

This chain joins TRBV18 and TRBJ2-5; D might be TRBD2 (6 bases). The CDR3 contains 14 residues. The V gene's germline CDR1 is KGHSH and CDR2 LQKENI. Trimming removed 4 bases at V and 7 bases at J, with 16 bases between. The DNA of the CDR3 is TGTGCCAGCTCACGGGAGGCCAACGTCGGGACCCAGTACTTC. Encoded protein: CASSREANVGTQYF.

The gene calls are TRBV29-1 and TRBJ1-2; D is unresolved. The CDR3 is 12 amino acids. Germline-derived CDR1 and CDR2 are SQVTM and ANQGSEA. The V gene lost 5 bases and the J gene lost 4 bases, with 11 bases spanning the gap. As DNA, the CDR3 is TGCAGCGTTATGGGCAGCCCCTATGGCTACACCTTC. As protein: CSVMGSPYGYTF.

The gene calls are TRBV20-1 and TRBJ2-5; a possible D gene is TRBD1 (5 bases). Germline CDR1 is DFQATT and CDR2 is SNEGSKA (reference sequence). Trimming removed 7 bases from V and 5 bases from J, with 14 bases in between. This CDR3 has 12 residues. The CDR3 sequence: CSVPGFRETQYF. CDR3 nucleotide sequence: TGCAGTGTACCAGGGTTCCGGGAGACCCAGTACTTC.

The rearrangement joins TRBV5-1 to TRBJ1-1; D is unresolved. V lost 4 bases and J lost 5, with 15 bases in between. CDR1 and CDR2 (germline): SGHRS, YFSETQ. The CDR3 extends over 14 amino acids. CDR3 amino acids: CASSPRGYGTEAFF. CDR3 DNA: TGCGCCAGCAGCCCTCGAGGGTACGGGACTGAAGCTTTCTTT.

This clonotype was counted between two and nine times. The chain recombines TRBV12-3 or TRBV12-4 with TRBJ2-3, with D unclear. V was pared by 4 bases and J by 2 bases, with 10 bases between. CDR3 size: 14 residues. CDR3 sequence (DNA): TGTGCCAGCAGTTGGGGTAGCCACACAGATACGCAGTATTTT. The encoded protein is CASSWGSHTDTQYF.